This TCR beta chain was sequenced during a study of blood T cells in healthy people across ages. Study in general: There was about one barcoded beta molecule captured by template switching per two T cells.

The CDR3 covers 15 residues. Germline V gene sequence: CDR1 KGHDR, CDR2 SFDVKD. Together with a sample-barcoded 5' primer, a J-beta primer mix was included in a second PCR lasting about 7 to 11 cycles. Each of the cDNA molecules was tagged by a template-switch adaptor with 12 random nucleotides. Sequencing recovered at least 2.5 million CDR3-containing paired-end reads from each sample. Using its own MiXCR run on the 5' RACE reads, TCRdb lists one record per CDR3 protein. The repertoire consists of fewer than 950,000 distinct CDR3 sequences, with roughly 40% occurring once and the leading ten covering 10% to 15%.

The genes are TRBV24-1 and TRBJ2-7; TRBD2 matches 8 bases. The J call is doubtful: the DNA matches TRBJ2-5 better. This clonotype originated in a man aged 18 to 30 in good health. Material for sequencing was blood. CDR3 sequence reads: CATSESSGPGETQYF. As DNA, the CDR3 is TGTGCCACCAGTGAGTCTAGCGGGCCCGGGGAGACCCAGTACTTC.